This T cell receptor beta chain appears in the sequencing data of a study of T cells in localized non-small cell lung cancer (dated by TCRdb to 2020 to 2022). The study in broad terms: The study analyzed T cell repertoires of about 230 early-stage NSCLC patients, comparing tumors and uninvolved tumor-adjacent lungs. The cohort was made up of approximately 250 treatment-naive NSCLC patients whose localized lung tumors had been resected. Of the NSCLC patients, over 120 were male and approximately 110 were female, and the mean age was approximately 66 years. Overall study results and their limits: Of the top 100 tumor clones, a median of around 57 were detected in paired uninvolved adjacent lung; roughly 26 were also among that lung's top 100. Because the study design was exploratory, TCR variables were selected using unadjusted p-values without false-discovery rate correction. Because multi-region tumor sequencing was not performed, intratumor heterogeneity could not be ruled out. Higher T cell density in blood was associated with longer overall survival, whereas higher clonality in adjacent lung was associated with shorter survival. The highest T cell clonality was observed in uninvolved tumor-adjacent lung, where clonality exceeded that of tumor, suggesting that antigenic responses were more focused in uninvolved tumor-adjacent lung.

At diagnosis, tumor, uninvolved tumor-adjacent lung and peripheral blood were collected and then preserved as a mix of FFPE and fresh-frozen material. For TCR repertoire profiling, blood samples were analyzed as peripheral blood mononuclear cells. TCR beta CDR3 regions were sequenced from DNA using the immunoSEQ Assay. In the source study's methods: To compute T cell density, TCR beta template counts were normalized to usable DNA, which was estimated by amplifying housekeeping genes. Using the preseqR package, richness was estimated by extrapolating to 120,000 templates for tissue samples and 400,000 templates for PBMC samples. Clonality was taken to be one minus Pielou's evenness. Tissue-enriched TCRs were identified through differential abundance testing performed on productive amino-acid clonotypes, with a minimum total count of 5 and an alpha of 0.1. The Jaccard Index and the Morisita Overlap Index were used to quantify repertoire overlap between compartments. GLIPH clustered TCR beta CDR3s with public tetramer-defined viral CDR3s; viral motifs required at least three viral sequences plus V-gene enrichment. The immuneACCESS repertoire file appears here via TCRdb, limited to in-frame rearrangements. These files lack a portion of the clones; in checked studies, under half of the deficit traces to unresolved V genes, and the cause of the others is not known. That table gives V, J and clone size, and the DNA gave D and trimming. Here the sample has 45,000 to 60,000 clones; 80% occur a single time. The ten largest clones capture around 4.5% of the sample.

Reading from cysteine to phenylalanine, the CDR3 counts 14 amino acids. Of the read, only the CDR3 DNA is kept; its 42 bases are in frame from base 1. V trim: 9 bases; J trim: 2 bases; unmatched bases: 10. CDR1 and CDR2 were assigned from the germline V gene as SNHLY and FYNNEI. About this clone itself: Its antigen is unknown. The sample holds no much larger clone one base away, and base qualities are not on file.

The sequence joins TRBV2 to TRBJ2-7, and 7 junctional nucleotides match TRBD1. The material sequenced was PBMCs, taken before any cancer treatment. This clonotype was sampled from a woman aged 35 to 75 with stage II lung adenocarcinoma. In nucleotides, the sequence is TGTGCCAGGGGACGACAGGGCTCCCCCTACGAGCAGTACTTC. The resulting protein is CARGRQGSPYEQYF.